This T cell receptor (beta chain) is from a study of metastatic and nonmetastatic thyroid tumors. There were no patients who had received any treatment before thyroid surgery. TCRdb re-called the PCR reads through MiXCR. This sample has about 6,200 clones, with 30% to 35% found just once. The junction had 11 bases not matched to a gene; V was cut back by 4 bases and J by 2 bases. Germline V lookup: CDR1 DFQATT, CDR2 SNEGSKA (reference sequence). The CDR3 contains 17 residues. This sequence joins TRBV20-1 and TRBJ2-2, with 9 bases aligning to TRBD2. The sequence was obtained from a female donor with papillary thyroid cancer or a benign thyroid nodule (not recorded which). Some clones in this sample may be carry-over from other donors' samples. The sequenced sample consisted of adjacent normal tissue. In nucleotides, the CDR3 is TGCAGTGCTATAGTTGGCCTAGCGGGAATTAACACCGGGGAGCTGTTTTTT. Translating it yields CSAIVGLAGINTGELFF.